This TCR beta chain was sequenced during a study of blood T cell repertoires in COVID-19. Study background: Sample material is recorded as cDNA or gDNA derived from T cells, B-cell-depleted T cells, or PBMCs.

The CDR3 is made up of 15 amino acids. The V and J ends lost 0 bases and 4 bases respectively, with 13 bases between them. Germline CDR1 is SGHVS and CDR2 is FNYEAQ. In the original processing: How many nucleated cells were present was estimated from reference gene primer amplification. Sequencing was performed with immunoSEQ multiplex PCR; in TCRdb, only in-frame clones are kept and a portion is missing. That table is the source of V, J and clone size, and D and trimming were worked out from the DNA. Here the sample spans just under 250,000 clones, approximately 86% being singletons. The sequence came from a woman aged 25 to 45 who had recovered from COVID-19. V usage is TRBV7-6 and J usage is TRBJ2-7, with a weak D call TRBD1 (5 bases). Material: peripheral blood. The CDR3 is CASSLATDKYYEQYF. As DNA, the CDR3 is TGTGCCAGCAGCTTAGCGACAGACAAATATTACGAGCAGTACTTC.